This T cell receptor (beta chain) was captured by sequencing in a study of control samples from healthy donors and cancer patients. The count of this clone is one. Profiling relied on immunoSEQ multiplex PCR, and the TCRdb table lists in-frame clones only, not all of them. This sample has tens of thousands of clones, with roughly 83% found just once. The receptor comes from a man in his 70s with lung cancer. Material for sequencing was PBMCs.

CDR3 nucleotides: TGTGCCAGCAGCCAAGATTGGAGCGACGATGAGCAGTTCTTC. Encoded protein: CASSQDWSDDEQFF. V is TRBV4-2 and J is TRBJ2-1; D remains unclear. The V gene lost 0 bases and the J gene lost 8 bases, with 11 bases spanning the gap. The CDR3 spans 14 residues. Looked up from germline, CDR1 is LGHNA and CDR2 is YNFKEQ.